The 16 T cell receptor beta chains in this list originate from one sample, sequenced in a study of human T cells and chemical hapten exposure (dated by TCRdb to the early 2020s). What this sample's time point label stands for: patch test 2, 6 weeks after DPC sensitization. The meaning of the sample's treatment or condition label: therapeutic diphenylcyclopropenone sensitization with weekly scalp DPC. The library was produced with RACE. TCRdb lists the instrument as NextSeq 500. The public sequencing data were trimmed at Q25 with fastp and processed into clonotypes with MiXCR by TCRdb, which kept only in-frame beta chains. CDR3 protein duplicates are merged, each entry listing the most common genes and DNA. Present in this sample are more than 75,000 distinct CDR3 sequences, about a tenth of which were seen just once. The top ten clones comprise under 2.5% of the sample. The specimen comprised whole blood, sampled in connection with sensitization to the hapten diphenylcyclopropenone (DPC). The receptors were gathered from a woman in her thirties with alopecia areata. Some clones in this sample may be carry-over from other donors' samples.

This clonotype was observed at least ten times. DNA of the CDR3: TGTGCCAGCAGCTCTTCGCGGGGCACTGAAGCTTTCTTT. Translated: CASSSSRGTEAFF. This chain joins TRBV11-2 and TRBJ1-1; D ambiguous. Germline assignment: CDR1 SGHAT and CDR2 FQNNGV. The CDR3 spans 13 residues. The V end lost 4 bases, the J end lost 4 bases, and 10 bases lay between the germline ends.

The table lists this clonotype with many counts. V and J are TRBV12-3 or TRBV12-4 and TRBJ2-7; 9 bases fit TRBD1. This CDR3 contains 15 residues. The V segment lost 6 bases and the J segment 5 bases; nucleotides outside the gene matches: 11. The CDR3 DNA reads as TGTGCCAGCAGCGGGACCGGGACAGGGTTAAACGAGCAGTACTTC. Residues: CASSGTGTGLNEQYF.

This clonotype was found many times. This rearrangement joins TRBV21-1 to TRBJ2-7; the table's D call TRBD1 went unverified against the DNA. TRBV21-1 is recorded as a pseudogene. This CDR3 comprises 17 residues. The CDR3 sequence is CASSKGGTGPEFYEQYF. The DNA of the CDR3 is TGTGCCAGCAGCAAAGGCGGGACAGGGCCGGAGTTCTACGAGCAGTACTTC.

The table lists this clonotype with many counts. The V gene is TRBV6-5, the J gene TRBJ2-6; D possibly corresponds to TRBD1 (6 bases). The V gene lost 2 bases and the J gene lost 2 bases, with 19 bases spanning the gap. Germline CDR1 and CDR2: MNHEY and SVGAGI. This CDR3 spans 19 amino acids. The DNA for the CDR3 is TGTGCCAGCAGTTACGCCGCTCCCCAGGGGTTAACTGGGGCCAACGTCCTGACTTTC. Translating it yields CASSYAAPQGLTGANVLTF.

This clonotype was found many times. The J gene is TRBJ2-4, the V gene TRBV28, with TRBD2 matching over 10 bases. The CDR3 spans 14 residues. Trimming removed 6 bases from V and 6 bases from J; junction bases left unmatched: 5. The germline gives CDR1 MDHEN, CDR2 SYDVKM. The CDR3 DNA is TGTGCCAGCAGGCCCAGCGGGGGGGGAAACATTCAGTACTTC. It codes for CASRPSGGGNIQYF.

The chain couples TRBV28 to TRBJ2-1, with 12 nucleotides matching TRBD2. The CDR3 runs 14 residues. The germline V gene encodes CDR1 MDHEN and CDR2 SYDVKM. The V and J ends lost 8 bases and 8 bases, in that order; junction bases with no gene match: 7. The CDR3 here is CASARLAGVYEQFF. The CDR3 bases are TGTGCCAGCGCCCGACTAGCGGGAGTCTATGAGCAGTTCTTC. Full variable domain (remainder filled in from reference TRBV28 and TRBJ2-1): DVKVTQSSRYLVKRTGEKVFLECVQDMDHENMFWYRQDPGLGLRLIYFSYDVKMKEKGDIPEGYSVSREKKERFSLILESASTNQTSMYLCASARLAGVYEQFFGPGTRLTVL.

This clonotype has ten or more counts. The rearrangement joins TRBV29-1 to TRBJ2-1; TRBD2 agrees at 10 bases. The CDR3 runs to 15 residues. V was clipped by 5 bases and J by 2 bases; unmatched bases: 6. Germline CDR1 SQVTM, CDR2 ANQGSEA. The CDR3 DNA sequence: TGCAGCGTTTCAGGAGCGGGAGGGACCTACAATGAGCAGTTCTTC. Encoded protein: CSVSGAGGTYNEQFF.

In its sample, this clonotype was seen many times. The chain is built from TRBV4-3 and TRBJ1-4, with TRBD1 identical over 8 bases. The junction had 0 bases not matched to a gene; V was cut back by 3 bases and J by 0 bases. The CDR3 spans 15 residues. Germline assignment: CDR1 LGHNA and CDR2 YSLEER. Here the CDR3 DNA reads TGCGCCAGCAGCCAGGACAGGGCAACTAATGAAAAACTGTTTTTT. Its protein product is CASSQDRATNEKLFF.

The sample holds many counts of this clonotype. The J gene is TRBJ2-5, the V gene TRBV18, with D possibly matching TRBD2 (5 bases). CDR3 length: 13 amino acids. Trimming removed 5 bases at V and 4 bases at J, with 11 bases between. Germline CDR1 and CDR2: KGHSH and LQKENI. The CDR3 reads CASSSGYGETQYF. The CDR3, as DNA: TGTGCCAGCTCATCGGGGTATGGAGAGACCCAGTACTTC.

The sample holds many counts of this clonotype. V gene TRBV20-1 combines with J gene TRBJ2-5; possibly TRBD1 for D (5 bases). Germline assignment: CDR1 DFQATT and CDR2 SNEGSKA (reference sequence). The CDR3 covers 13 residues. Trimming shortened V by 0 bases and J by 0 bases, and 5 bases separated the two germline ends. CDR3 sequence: CSARDRDQETQYF. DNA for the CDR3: TGCAGTGCTAGAGACAGGGACCAAGAGACCCAGTACTTC.

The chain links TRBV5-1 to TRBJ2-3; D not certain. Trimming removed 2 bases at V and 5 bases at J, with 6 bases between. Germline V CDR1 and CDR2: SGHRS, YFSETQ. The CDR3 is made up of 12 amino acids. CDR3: CASSLLEDTQYF. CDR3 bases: TGCGCCAGCAGCTTACTGGAAGATACGCAGTATTTT.

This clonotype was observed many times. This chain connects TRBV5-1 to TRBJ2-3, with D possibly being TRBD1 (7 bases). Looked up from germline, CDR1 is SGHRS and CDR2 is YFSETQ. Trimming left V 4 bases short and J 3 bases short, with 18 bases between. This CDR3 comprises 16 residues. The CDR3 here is CASSPGAGQSTDTQYF. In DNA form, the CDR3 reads TGCGCCAGCAGCCCGGGGGCGGGACAGTCGACAGATACGCAGTATTTT.

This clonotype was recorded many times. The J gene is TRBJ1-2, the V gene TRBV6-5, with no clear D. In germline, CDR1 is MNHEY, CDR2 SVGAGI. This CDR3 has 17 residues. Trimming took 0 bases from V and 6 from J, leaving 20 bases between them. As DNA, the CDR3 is TGTGCCAGCAGTTACTCGATGACATCGGAAAGCGTGAATGGCTACACCTTC. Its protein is CASSYSMTSESVNGYTF.

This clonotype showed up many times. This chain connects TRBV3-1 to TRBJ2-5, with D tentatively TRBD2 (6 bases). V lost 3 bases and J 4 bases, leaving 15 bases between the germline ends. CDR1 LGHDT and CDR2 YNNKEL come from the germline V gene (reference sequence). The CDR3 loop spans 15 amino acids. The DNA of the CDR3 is TGTGCCAGCAGCCAGGGGACTGCCGCCGGAGAGACCCAGTACTTC. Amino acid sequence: CASSQGTAAGETQYF.

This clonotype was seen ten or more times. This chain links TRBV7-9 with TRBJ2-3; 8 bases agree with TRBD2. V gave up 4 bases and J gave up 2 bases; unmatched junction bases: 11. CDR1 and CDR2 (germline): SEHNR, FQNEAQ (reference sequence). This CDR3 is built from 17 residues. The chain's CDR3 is CASSSPAGGGTTDTQYF. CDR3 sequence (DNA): TGTGCCAGCAGCTCCCCCGCGGGAGGCGGGACCACAGATACGCAGTATTTT.

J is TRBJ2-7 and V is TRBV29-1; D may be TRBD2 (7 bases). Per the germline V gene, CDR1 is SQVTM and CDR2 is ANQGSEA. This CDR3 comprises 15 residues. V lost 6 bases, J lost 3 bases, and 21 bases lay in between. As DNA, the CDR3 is TGCAGCGTAGGGGTGAAAGCGGGACACCTCTACGAGCAGTACTTC. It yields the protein CSVGVKAGHLYEQYF.